This T cell receptor (beta chain) was recovered during a study of radiotherapy plus CTLA-4 blockade in lung cancer. Study in general: Objective response rate was about 18%; disease control rate, 25% to 35%. Points from the study as a whole: Researchers report tumor-derived TCR clones expanding in blood after radiotherapy plus ipilimumab. Best predicting response, reportedly, were early blood T cell clone dynamics, with interferon-beta.

Each patient with chemo-refractory metastatic non-small-cell lung cancer was treated with focal radiation plus CTLA-4 blockade using ipilimumab. CDR1 SGHNT and CDR2 YYREEE come from the germline V gene (reference sequence). V lost 1 base and J 14 bases, leaving 18 bases between the germline ends. CDR3 length equals 13 residues. To note about this clone: Antigen unknown.

This table comes from immunoSEQ multiplex PCR, and its TCRdb copy is limited to in-frame clones, with some not included. The sample gives more than 95,000 clones, around 75% of which show up once; 4.5% to 5.5% is in the top ten. The rearrangement joins TRBV5-4 to TRBJ1-2; D is ambiguous. The TCR originated in a human donor with non-small cell lung cancer who had a partial response to radiotherapy plus ipilimumab. Source: peripheral blood, taken from a patient treated with radiotherapy plus ipilimumab. In DNA, the CDR3 is TGTGCCAGCAGCTTGACAGTGGGCCACGGGGATACCTTC. Translated, it gives CASSLTVGHGDTF. The variable domain in full, completed from reference TRBV5-4 and TRBJ1-2, reads ETGVTQSPTHLIKTRGQQVTLRCSSQSGHNTVSWYQQALGQGPQFIFQYYREEENGRGNFPPRFSGLQFPNYSSELNVNALELDDSALYLCASSLTVGHGDTFGSGTRLTVV.